The T cell receptor (beta chain) under discussion was sequenced for a study of blood T cell repertoires in COVID-19. Clinical histories supplied by participants themselves formed the basis of cohort assignment. CDR3 length: 14 amino acids. Germline V gene sequence: CDR1 SEHNR, CDR2 FQNEAQ (reference sequence). Germline trimming cut 4 bases from V and 2 bases from J; bases unmatched to any gene: 1. Measured with immunoSEQ multiplex PCR; TCRdb has only the in-frame clones, and not every one. The profile shows around 290,000 clones, approximately 90% of them singletons. This clonotype originated in a woman aged 55-69 years in a cohort exposed to, infected with or recovered from COVID-19 (not recorded which). Sequenced input: PBMCs or T cells enriched from blood (not recorded which). The chain recombines TRBV7-9 with TRBJ2-7; 11 nucleotides line up with TRBD1. CDR3 protein: CASSSGQGAYEQYF. The CDR3 DNA reads as TGTGCCAGCAGCTCGGGACAGGGGGCCTACGAGCAGTACTTC. Supplemented by reference TRBV7-9 and TRBJ2-7, the full variable domain reads DTGVSQNPRHKITKRGQNVTFRCDPISEHNRLYWYRQTLGQGPEFLTYFQNEAQLEKSRLLSDRFSAERPKGSFSTLEIQRTEQGDSAMYLCASSSGQGAYEQYFGPGTRLTVT.